These T cell receptor beta chains were read from a single sample in a study of technical replicates of blood from a few donors. The repertoire was sequenced with immunoSEQ multiplex PCR; TCRdb's copy has only in-frame clones and lacks some. The repertoire consists of 60,000 to 85,000 clones, with over 85% occurring once and the leading ten covering 0.3% to 0.45%. The specimen was T cells isolated from PBMCs. The receptors were gathered from a human donor in good health. The CDR3 runs from the conserved cysteine through the conserved F or W. Each record gives: V gene, J gene, clone size, D gene, CDR3 protein, CDR3 DNA. D genes are given only for firm matches. Expanded clones get a size class; other rows say once, few or many, or leave the size out.

TRBV10-1,TRBJ2-2,few,TRBD2,CASDTSGSRNGELFF,TGCGCCAGCGACACTAGCGGGAGCCGAAACGGGGAGCTGTTTTTT
TRBV5-6,TRBJ2-5,.,TRBD1,CASSFGDRGPETQYF,TGTGCCAGCAGCTTCGGCGACAGGGGTCCCGAGACCCAGTACTTC
TRBV7-7,TRBJ2-6,.,TRBD1,CASSRDSSGANVLTF,TGTGCTAGCAGCCGGGACAGTTCAGGGGCCAACGTCCTGACTTTC
TRBV10-1,TRBJ1-1,.,.,CASSESRGGRRTEAFF,TGCGCCAGCAGTGAGTCGAGGGGAGGACGGAGAACTGAAGCTTTCTTT
TRBV7-9,TRBJ1-1,.,.,CASSSPVSLNTEAFF,TGTGCCAGCAGCTCCCCAGTGTCCCTGAACACTGAAGCTTTCTTT
TRBV2,TRBJ2-1,.,.,CATLKEGRNEQFF,TGTGCCACCTTAAAGGAGGGTCGGAATGAGCAGTTCTTC
TRBV4-3,TRBJ2-1,once,TRBD1,CASSQEGQTGFREQFF,TGCGCCAGCAGCCAAGAGGGCCAGACAGGGTTCAGAGAGCAGTTCTTC
TRBV19,TRBJ2-1,.,TRBD2,CASSTLLAGGLDEQFF,TGTGCCAGTAGTACTTTACTAGCGGGAGGTTTAGATGAGCAGTTCTTC
TRBV9,TRBJ1-1,.,.,CASSLDSMNTEAFF,TGTGCCAGCAGCCTAGACAGCATGAACACTGAAGCTTTCTTT
TRBV20-1,TRBJ2-1,.,TRBD2,CSAYSGTSQFF,TGCAGTGCTTACTCCGGGACTAGTCAGTTCTTC
TRBV19,TRBJ2-1,.,TRBD2,CASSRTSGSLNEQFF,TGTGCCAGTAGTCGGACTAGCGGGAGCTTAAATGAGCAGTTCTTC
TRBV28,TRBJ1-5,.,.,CASSFLSSGQPQHF,TGTGCCAGCAGTTTCCTCTCCAGCGGCCAGCCCCAGCATTTT
TRBV5-4,TRBJ1-2,.,.,CASSVQGMQGYTF,TGTGCCAGCAGCGTCCAGGGGATGCAGGGCTACACCTTC
TRBV7-9,TRBJ1-5,.,TRBD1,CASSLGGTGNQPQHF,TGTGCCAGCAGCTTAGGAGGGACAGGGAATCAGCCCCAGCATTTT
TRBV9,TRBJ1-2,.,TRBD1,CASSKSTMTGGYGYTF,TGTGCCAGCAGCAAATCTACGATGACAGGGGGCTACGGCTACACCTTC
TRBV25-1,TRBJ2-1,.,TRBD2,CASSDPGLAGNEQFF,TGTGCCAGCAGTGATCCCGGACTAGCGGGCAATGAGCAGTTCTTC
TRBV10-1,TRBJ2-3,.,TRBD2,CASSVAGGTDTQYF,TGCGCCAGCAGTGTCGCGGGAGGCACAGATACGCAGTATTTT
TRBV2,TRBJ2-1,.,.,CASSLSLNEQFF,TGTGCCAGCAGCCTAAGCCTCAATGAGCAGTTCTTC
TRBV7-2,TRBJ2-5,.,TRBD1,CASSLAIMTGLETQYF,TGTGCCAGCAGCTTAGCGATAATGACAGGGCTGGAGACCCAGTACTTC
TRBV7-9,TRBJ1-2,.,TRBD1,CASSLSYDRVYYGYTF,TGTGCCAGCAGCTTAAGTTACGACAGGGTCTACTATGGCTACACCTTC
TRBV6-6,TRBJ1-5,.,.,CASSYYNSNQPQHF,TGTGCCAGCAGTTACTACAATAGCAATCAGCCCCAGCATTTT
TRBV6-1,TRBJ1-4,.,.,CASSEVSRGEKLFF,TGTGCCAGCAGTGAAGTATCGAGAGGTGAAAAACTGTTTTTT
TRBV11-2,TRBJ2-1,.,.,CASSLDEYGDNEQFF,TGTGCCAGCAGCTTAGACGAGTACGGGGACAATGAGCAGTTCTTC
TRBV14,TRBJ1-4,.,.,CASSQEHATNEKLFF,TGTGCCAGCAGCCAAGAACACGCAACTAATGAAAAACTGTTTTTT
TRBV7-7,TRBJ1-3,.,.,CASSLGHRTGNTIYF,TGTGCTAGCAGCTTAGGACACAGGACTGGAAACACCATATATTTT
TRBV30,TRBJ1-5,.,.,CAWSVQGDQPQHF,TGTGCCTGGAGTGTACAGGGAGATCAGCCCCAGCATTTT
TRBV28,TRBJ1-4,.,.,CASSFPPGNEKLFF,TGTGCCAGCAGTTTTCCCCCTGGCAATGAAAAACTGTTTTTT
TRBV12-5,TRBJ1-1,.,.,CASGFGGVTEAFF,TGTGCTAGTGGTTTTGGGGGGGTCACTGAAGCTTTCTTT
TRBV5-1,TRBJ2-3,.,.,CASTGMWDTQYF,TGCGCCAGCACCGGGATGTGGGATACGCAGTATTTT
TRBV27,TRBJ2-6,.,.,CASSEEQAGANVLTF,TGTGCCAGCAGTGAAGAACAAGCTGGGGCCAACGTCCTGACTTTC
TRBV11-2,TRBJ1-5,.,.,CASGGTSGQPQHF,.
TRBV4-3,TRBJ2-3,once,.,CASSQDATLNTDTQYF,TGCGCCAGCAGCCAAGATGCTACGTTAAACACAGATACGCAGTATTTT
TRBV28,TRBJ2-7,.,.,CASSLGRGGYEQYF,TGTGCCAGCAGTTTGGGTAGGGGTGGGTACGAGCAGTACTTC
TRBV9,TRBJ2-1,once,TRBD2,CASSVVTSDEQFF,TGTGCCAGCAGCGTAGTTACTAGCGATGAGCAGTTCTTC
TRBV25-1,TRBJ1-1,.,.,CASSSYWGRNTEAFF,TGTGCCAGCAGTAGCTATTGGGGGCGGAACACTGAAGCTTTCTTT
TRBV5-1,TRBJ2-7,.,.,CASSFRGSSSYEQYF,TGCGCCAGCAGCTTCCGGGGGTCCAGCTCCTACGAGCAGTACTTC
TRBV28,TRBJ2-4,.,.,CASSRQPGSKNIQYF,TGTGCCAGCAGTAGACAACCGGGGAGCAAAAACATTCAGTACTTC
TRBV7-3,TRBJ2-7,.,.,CASSLGGASSYEQYF,TGTGCCAGCAGCTTAGGAGGGGCCTCCAGTTACGAGCAGTACTTC
TRBV6-1,TRBJ2-1,.,.,CASSVFVNEQFF,TGTGCCAGCAGTGTTTTCGTCAATGAGCAGTTCTTC
TRBV5-1,TRBJ2-3,.,TRBD2,CASSLGLALGDTQYF,TGCGCCAGCAGCTTGGGACTAGCCCTAGGGGATACGCAGTATTTT
TRBV6-1,TRBJ2-7,.,TRBD1,CASSPRDREREQYF,TGTGCCAGCAGTCCCCGGGACAGGGAGCGTGAGCAGTACTTC
TRBV15,TRBJ1-2,.,TRBD1,CATSRKGGQGYGYTF,TGTGCCACCAGCAGAAAAGGGGGACAGGGCTATGGCTACACCTTC
TRBV9,TRBJ2-1,.,.,CASSVLGAVLNEQFF,TGTGCCAGCAGCGTATTGGGGGCCGTACTCAATGAGCAGTTCTTC
TRBV29-1,TRBJ1-2,.,TRBD1,CSVPKTGTGVTYGYTF,TGCAGCGTTCCAAAAACCGGGACAGGGGTTACCTATGGCTACACCTTC
TRBV7-2,TRBJ1-3,.,TRBD1,CASSLKSGQGVNTIYF,TGTGCCAGCAGCTTAAAATCAGGACAGGGGGTAAACACCATATATTTT
TRBV6-4,TRBJ2-3,.,TRBD1,CASSDGTGLTDTQYF,TGTGCCAGCAGTGATGGGACAGGGTTAACAGATACGCAGTATTTT
TRBV4-1,TRBJ2-2,.,TRBD2,CASSQVGGGRAIGELFF,TGCGCCAGCAGCCAAGTCGGGGGCGGGAGGGCCATCGGGGAGCTGTTTTTT
TRBV27,TRBJ2-3,.,.,CASSLGPGSPDTQYF,TGTGCCAGCAGTTTAGGGCCGGGAAGTCCAGATACGCAGTATTTT
TRBV6-1,TRBJ1-1,.,.,CASSKPWGGLTEAFF,TGTGCCAGCAGCAAACCATGGGGGGGTCTCACTGAAGCTTTCTTT
TRBV9,TRBJ2-7,.,.,CASSPTEGFYEQYF,TGTGCCAGCAGCCCCACGGAGGGCTTCTACGAGCAGTACTTC
TRBV11-2,TRBJ2-2,.,.,CASSLSTDTGELFF,TGTGCCAGCAGCTTATCTACGGACACCGGGGAGCTGTTTTTT